These 25 T cell receptor beta chains share one sample of origin, sequenced in a study of blood T cell repertoires in COVID-19. The repertoire was sequenced with immunoSEQ multiplex PCR; TCRdb's copy has only in-frame clones and lacks some. The repertoire holds under 300,000 clones, with approximately 83% as singletons. The specimen was peripheral blood. These receptors all come from a young man who had recovered from COVID-19.

The CDR3 nucleotides read TGTGCCAGAAGCTTGCGGGGGGTCACAGATACGCAGTATTTT. It translates to CARSLRGVTDTQYF. The J gene is TRBJ2-3, the V gene TRBV5-3; 7 bases agree with TRBD2. TRBV5-3 carries the ORF label, with uncertain function. Trimming at V came to 1 base and at J to 2 bases, leaving 1 base not matched to a gene. The CDR3 spans 14 residues.

V and J are TRBV28 and TRBJ1-6; 10 positions match TRBD1. The trim removed 6 bases at V and 9 bases at J, leaving 11 bases unmatched. Germline CDR1 MDHEN, CDR2 SYDVKM. This CDR3 has 16 amino acids. CDR3 sequence reads: CASRSRDRGLPSPLHF. The CDR3 DNA is TGTGCCAGCAGAAGCCGGGACAGGGGCCTGCCTTCACCCCTCCACTTT.

The chain has TRBV7-9 and TRBJ2-5; a possible D gene is TRBD2 (6 bases). Germline V gives CDR1 SEHNR, CDR2 FQNEAQ (reference sequence). This CDR3 comprises 14 residues. Trimming removed 6 bases at V and 2 bases at J, with 13 bases between. CDR3 nucleotides: TGTGCCAGCAGGGAGGGGTTGGGGCAAGAGACCCAGTACTTC. Residues: CASREGLGQETQYF.

CDR3 in DNA: TGTGCCAGCAGTTTATCATGGGCCGCTTATGGCTACACCTTC. Translating gives CASSLSWAAYGYTF. The gene calls are TRBV27 and TRBJ1-2; D is undetermined. CDR3 size: 14 residues. Trimming stripped 0 bases from V and 5 bases from J, with 10 bases between. Germline CDR1 is MNHEY and CDR2 is SMNVEV (reference sequence).

This clone came up a few times. This chain joins TRBV29-1 and TRBJ1-2; no reliable D call. Trimming removed 6 bases from V and 2 bases from J, with 10 bases in between. Germline loops: CDR1 SQVTM, CDR2 ANQGSEA. The CDR3 is 12 residues long. In DNA form, the CDR3 reads TGCAGCGTAACCATCCGGAACTATGGCTACACCTTC. This encodes CSVTIRNYGYTF.

This chain connects TRBV10-3 to TRBJ1-1, with 8 bases fitting TRBD1. The length of the CDR3 is 15 residues. Losses at the gene ends were 8 bases for V and 4 bases for J; bases not matched to a gene: 12. In germline, CDR1 is ENHRY, CDR2 SYGVKD. The CDR3 nucleotides read TGTGCCATCGGAACAGGGGGTAGAAGAAGCACTGAAGCTTTCTTT. Encoded protein: CAIGTGGRRSTEAFF.

This clone was detected a few times. The chain uses TRBV6-5 and TRBJ2-7; TRBD2 matches at 8 bases. The CDR3 loop spans 14 amino acids. Germline assignment: CDR1 MNHEY and CDR2 SVGAGI. V shed 8 bases and J 0 bases; nucleotides not matched to a gene: 6. CDR3 sequence reads: CASLGGGPSYEQYV. Written as DNA, the CDR3 is TGTGCCAGCCTGGGCGGGGGGCCCTCCTACGAGCAGTACGTC.

The DNA of the CDR3 is TGCAGCGTTGGCGGGGGGGGGAGTCGGAGTGAGCAGTTCTTC. It translates to CSVGGGGSRSEQFF. The V gene is TRBV29-1, the J gene TRBJ2-1; 9 nucleotides line up with TRBD2. Trimming took 4 bases from V and 9 from J; bases not matched to a gene: 10. The CDR3 length is 14 residues. Germline CDR1 is SQVTM and CDR2 is ANQGSEA.

This chain joins TRBV3-1 (or the pseudogene TRBV3-2) and TRBJ2-3, with 8 bases aligning to TRBD2. Germline V gives CDR1 LGHDT, CDR2 YNNKEL (reference sequence). This CDR3 is built from 14 residues. Trimming cost V 4 bases and J 5 bases; bases outside gene matches: 5. The CDR3, as DNA: TGTGCCAGCAGCCGCGCGCGGGGGGTAGATACGCAGTATTTT. Translating it yields CASSRARGVDTQYF.

This clone was seen only once. This chain uses TRBV7-2 with TRBJ2-3; TRBD2 is a possible D gene (6 bases). V dropped 0 bases and J dropped 5 bases, with 9 bases sitting between them. Per germline, CDR1 SGHTA and CDR2 FQGNSA. This CDR3 has 14 residues. The CDR3 loop reads CASSLAAGKDTQYF. In nucleotides, the CDR3 is TGTGCCAGCAGCTTAGCGGCGGGGAAAGATACGCAGTATTTT.

The V call is TRBV24-1, the J call TRBJ2-2, with TRBD1 matching over 9 bases. The CDR3 runs 15 residues. Germline V gene sequence: CDR1 KGHDR, CDR2 SFDVKD. The J segment lost 4 bases and the V segment lost 5 bases, leaving 4 bases of the junction unmatched. In DNA, the CDR3 is TGTGCCACCAGTGTGGGGGACAGGGTCACCGGGGAGCTGTTTTTT. Encoded protein: CATSVGDRVTGELFF.

V and J are TRBV18 and TRBJ2-7; 9 positions match TRBD2. The CDR3 loop spans 15 amino acids. J gave up 7 bases and V 3 bases, and 10 bases lay outside the gene matches. Germline V gene data show CDR1 as KGHSH and CDR2 as LQKENI. This CDR3 reads CASSPRGVAGEEQYF. CDR3 coding DNA: TGTGCCAGCTCACCCCGGGGGGTAGCGGGGGAGGAGCAGTACTTC.

V gene TRBV18 combines with J gene TRBJ2-5; TRBD2 is a possible D gene (6 bases). Germline V gives CDR1 KGHSH, CDR2 LQKENI. The CDR3 sequence is 19 residues long. V gave up 2 bases and J gave up 9 bases, with 31 bases separating them. The CDR3 region has the DNA TGTGCCAGCTCACCAAGTGAGGGGACTCGCGAAAGATTGGGACTGTCCCAGTACTTC. This codes for CASSPSEGTRERLGLSQYF.

The chain employs TRBV20-1 and TRBJ2-1; TRBD1 matches 7 bases. V dropped 3 bases and J dropped 8; count of bases not matched to a gene: 10. Germline V lookup: CDR1 DFQATT, CDR2 SNEGSKA (reference sequence). CDR3 length: 14 residues. The CDR3 loop is CSASSRTGVDEQFF. The DNA of the CDR3 is TGCAGTGCTAGTTCCCGGACAGGTGTAGATGAGCAGTTCTTC.

This chain uses TRBV28 with TRBJ1-2, with D possibly being TRBD1 (6 bases). V was cut by 6 bases and J by 8 bases, with 16 bases left in between. Germline-derived CDR1 and CDR2 are MDHEN and SYDVKM. The CDR3 consists of 13 residues. CDR3 sequence: CASSTTGTLGYTF. For the CDR3, the DNA is TGTGCCAGCAGCACAACCGGGACACTCGGCTACACCTTC.

V usage is TRBV24-1 and J usage is TRBJ2-3; D gene unclear. CDR1 and CDR2 (germline): KGHDR, SFDVKD. The V end lost 6 bases, the J end lost 0 bases, and 12 bases lay between the germline ends. The CDR3 length is 15 residues. The CDR3 reads CATSTKSTSTDTQYF. The CDR3 region has the DNA TGTGCCACCAGTACAAAGTCGACTAGCACAGATACGCAGTATTTT.

The CDR3 protein is CASSLVSPDRMGSNEQFF. Written as DNA, the CDR3 is TGTGCCAGCAGCTTAGTTTCCCCGGACAGGATGGGGTCCAATGAGCAGTTCTTC. This sequence joins TRBV11-2 and TRBJ2-1; 7 bases are shared with TRBD1. The V gene end was trimmed by 1 base and the J gene end by 6 bases; junction bases not matched to a gene: 15. The CDR3 consists of 18 residues. Per the germline V gene, CDR1 is SGHAT and CDR2 is FQNNGV.

This clone was detected once. V and J are TRBV7-9 and TRBJ2-7; D not certain. This CDR3 is 12 amino acids long. V was pared by 5 bases and J by 3 bases, with 8 bases between. In germline, CDR1 is SEHNR, CDR2 FQNEAQ (reference sequence). The CDR3 loop reads CASSTSGYEQYF. The CDR3 nucleotides read TGTGCCAGCAGCACAAGTGGCTACGAGCAGTACTTC.

V usage is TRBV10-3 and J usage is TRBJ1-1; a weak D match, TRBD1 (6 bases). Trimming took 0 bases from V and 6 from J, leaving 14 bases between them. The CDR3 spans 15 residues. Looked up from germline, CDR1 is ENHRY and CDR2 is SYGVKD. The CDR3 reads CAISESAGAGAEAFF. The CDR3 nucleotides read TGTGCCATCAGTGAGTCTGCAGGGGCTGGCGCTGAAGCTTTCTTT.

This clone was seen a handful of times. The rearrangement links TRBV3-1 (or the pseudogene TRBV3-2) to TRBJ1-1; D may be TRBD1 (5 bases). Trimming stripped 4 bases from V and 1 base from J, with 10 bases between. The V gene's germline CDR1 is LGHDT and CDR2 YNNKEL (reference sequence). The CDR3 sequence is 14 residues long. CDR3 nucleotides: TGTGCCAGCAGCCGTATGGGGGGGAACACTGAAGCTTTCTTT. Amino acid sequence: CASSRMGGNTEAFF.

On this clone: Other DNA variants within this sample encode the same CDR3. The rearrangement links TRBV15 to TRBJ2-5; D gene uncertain. The CDR3 sequence is 13 residues long. Germline CDR1 is LNHNV and CDR2 is YYDKDF (reference sequence). V dropped 0 bases and J dropped 5 bases, with 7 bases sitting between them. CDR3 DNA sequence: TGTGCCACCAGCAGAGATGACTCTGAGACCCAGTACTTC. It is translated as CATSRDDSETQYF.

This chain links TRBV10-3 with TRBJ1-1; 12 bases are a match to TRBD1. The CDR3 runs to 15 residues. The germline V gene encodes CDR1 ENHRY and CDR2 SYGVKD. V dropped 6 bases and J dropped 4; count of bases not matched to a gene: 6. CDR3 sequence reads: CAIRPGQGAGTEAFF. CDR3 sequence (DNA): TGTGCCATCAGGCCGGGACAGGGGGCCGGCACTGAAGCTTTCTTT.

The genes are TRBV7-3 and TRBJ2-3; TRBD2 matches 15 bases. This CDR3 contains 19 residues. Germline CDR1 and CDR2: SGHTA and FQGTGA. V lost 1 base and J lost 4; bases outside the gene matches: 9. The CDR3 region has the DNA TGTGCCAGCAGCTTAATAGGACTAGCGGGGGGGCTGTCCCCAGATACGCAGTATTTT. Amino acid sequence: CASSLIGLAGGLSPDTQYF.

The chain has TRBV2 and TRBJ1-1, with TRBD1 matching 8 bases. The CDR3 consists of 11 residues. Germline CDR1 SNHLY, CDR2 FYNNEI. V shed 10 bases, J shed 6 bases, and the junction held 4 bases outside the gene matches. The CDR3 nucleotides read TGTGCCACACAGGGGGACGCTGAAGCTTTCTTT. Residues: CATQGDAEAFF.

This chain uses TRBV7-3 with TRBJ2-2; 9 bases line up with TRBD1. Per the germline V gene, CDR1 is SGHTA and CDR2 is FQGTGA. CDR3 length: 15 residues. V lost 6 bases and J lost 4; bases outside the gene matches: 6. The CDR3 nucleotides read TGTGCCAGCAGAGGGGGGACAGGGAGCACCGGGGAGCTGTTTTTT. Encoded protein: CASRGGTGSTGELFF.